These T cell receptor beta chains were read from a single sample in a study of regulatory T cells in long-lasting Graves disease. TCRdb independently ran MiXCR on the multiplex PCR reads; one entry per CDR3 protein. The table lists around 320,000 distinct CDR3 sequences, approximately 15% of them singletons. Separately, the same data were catalogued under a study of T cells in Graves' hyperthyroidism and ophthalmopathy.

The specimen was peripheral blood mononuclear cells (PBMCs), collected at new diagnosis, from a patient treated with antithyroid drugs. The receptors shown here come from a man aged 40-50 years with Graves disease. Both conserved end residues are part of each CDR3. D genes are given only for firm matches. The size field is filled for only some rows; it gives once, few, many or a size class.

CDR3 protein: CSASPLAGGYNERFF
CDR3 DNA: TGCAGTGCTAGCCCTCTAGCGGGGGGTTACAATGAGCGGTTCTTC
D gene: TRBD2
J gene: TRBJ2-1
clone size: -
V gene: TRBV20-1

CDR3 protein: CASRTGGWNQPQHF
CDR3 DNA: TGTGCCAGCAGGACAGGGGGTTGGAATCAGCCCCAGCATTTT
D gene: TRBD1
J gene: TRBJ1-5
clone size: many
V gene: TRBV12-3/TRBV12-4

CDR3 protein: CASSYREGQPQHF
CDR3 DNA: TGTGCCAGCAGTTACAGGGAGGGACAGCCCCAGCATTTT
D gene: -
J gene: TRBJ1-5
clone size: -
V gene: TRBV6-2/TRBV6-3

CDR3 protein: CAWSYGTPAQYF
CDR3 DNA: TGTGCCTGGAGTTACGGGACTCCCGCGCAGTATTTT
D gene: -
J gene: TRBJ2-3
clone size: few
V gene: TRBV30

CDR3 protein: CASSLASGYNEQFF
CDR3 DNA: TGCGCCAGCAGCTTGGCCTCGGGATATAATGAGCAGTTCTTC
D gene: -
J gene: TRBJ2-1
clone size: many
V gene: TRBV5-1

CDR3 protein: CASSGRHLYQETQYF
CDR3 DNA: TGTGCCAGCAGCGGGAGGCACCTGTACCAAGAGACCCAGTACTTC
D gene: TRBD2
J gene: TRBJ2-5
clone size: -
V gene: TRBV2

CDR3 protein: CASSRDSPGANVLTF
CDR3 DNA: TGTGCCAGCTCACGGGACAGTCCTGGGGCCAACGTCCTGACTTTC
D gene: TRBD1
J gene: TRBJ2-6
clone size: few
V gene: TRBV18

CDR3 protein: CASRSLLAGDYNEQFF
CDR3 DNA: TGTGCCAGCAGATCCCTACTAGCGGGGGACTACAATGAGCAGTTCTTC
D gene: TRBD2
J gene: TRBJ2-1
clone size: many
V gene: TRBV6-2/TRBV6-3

CDR3 protein: CASSVVLAGGYNEQFF
CDR3 DNA: TGTGCCAGCAGTGTCGTTCTAGCGGGGGGGTACAATGAGCAGTTCTTC
D gene: TRBD2
J gene: TRBJ2-1
clone size: -
V gene: TRBV27

CDR3 protein: CASSLEASLGNAYNEQFF
CDR3 DNA: TGTGCCAGCAGCTTAGAGGCCTCTTTGGGTAACGCCTACAATGAGCAGTTCTTC
D gene: -
J gene: TRBJ2-1
clone size: many
V gene: TRBV7-9

CDR3 protein: CASSAAWQDNSPLHF
CDR3 DNA: TGTGCCAGCAGCGCGGCCTGGCAGGATAATTCACCCCTCCACTTT
D gene: -
J gene: TRBJ1-6
clone size: -
V gene: TRBV12-3/TRBV12-4

CDR3 protein: CATSDSWGRGVETQYF
CDR3 DNA: TGTGCCACCAGTGATTCTTGGGGCAGGGGCGTAGAGACCCAGTACTTC
D gene: -
J gene: TRBJ2-5
clone size: few
V gene: TRBV24-1

CDR3 protein: CASSQFKGYTGELFF
CDR3 DNA: TGTGCCAGCAGCCAATTTAAGGGTTACACCGGGGAGCTGTTTTTT
D gene: -
J gene: TRBJ2-2
clone size: -
V gene: TRBV14

CDR3 protein: CASSQDHYGYTF
CDR3 DNA: TGTGCCAGCAGCCAAGATCACTATGGCTACACCTTC
D gene: -
J gene: TRBJ1-2
clone size: many
V gene: TRBV3-1

CDR3 protein: CASSLEGLTGWDTQYF
CDR3 DNA: TGTGCCAGCAGCTTGGAGGGCCTCACGGGGTGGGATACGCAGTATTTT
D gene: -
J gene: TRBJ2-3
clone size: many
V gene: TRBV5-5

CDR3 protein: CASSPLTVQETQYF
CDR3 DNA: TGTGCCAGCAGTCCACTGACAGTACAAGAGACCCAGTACTTC
D gene: -
J gene: TRBJ2-5
clone size: many
V gene: TRBV2

CDR3 protein: CASSLKVGGSNIQYF
CDR3 DNA: TGTGCCAGCAGCTTAAAGGTCGGGGGGTCAAACATTCAGTACTTC
D gene: TRBD2
J gene: TRBJ2-4
clone size: -
V gene: TRBV13

CDR3 protein: CASSFYPLAKNIQYF
CDR3 DNA: TGTGCCAGCAGTTTCTACCCCCTAGCCAAAAACATTCAGTACTTC
D gene: -
J gene: TRBJ2-4
clone size: many
V gene: TRBV28

CDR3 protein: CASRSQGGPGELFF
CDR3 DNA: TGTGCCAGTAGGTCCCAGGGAGGGCCCGGGGAGCTGTTTTTT
D gene: TRBD2
J gene: TRBJ2-2
clone size: -
V gene: TRBV19

CDR3 protein: CASGMAPGVYNEQFF
CDR3 DNA: TGTGCCAGCGGCATGGCCCCGGGCGTGTACAATGAGCAGTTCTTC
D gene: -
J gene: TRBJ2-1
clone size: many
V gene: TRBV28

CDR3 protein: CASGRYETRSTDTQYF
CDR3 DNA: TGTGCTAGTGGCCGATACGAAACTCGTAGCACAGATACGCAGTATTTT
D gene: -
J gene: TRBJ2-3
clone size: many
V gene: TRBV12-5

CDR3 protein: CASSLALIVDTQYF
CDR3 DNA: TGTGCCAGCAGCTTAGCTCTAATTGTGGATACGCAGTATTTT
D gene: -
J gene: TRBJ2-3
clone size: many
V gene: TRBV11-2

CDR3 protein: CASSPGEGGGIDEQYF
CDR3 DNA: TGCGCCAGCAGCCCCGGGGAAGGCGGGGGTATCGACGAGCAGTACTTC
D gene: TRBD2
J gene: TRBJ2-7
clone size: few
V gene: TRBV4-3

CDR3 protein: CSAERGRQPQHF
CDR3 DNA: TGCAGTGCGGAGCGGGGCAGACAGCCCCAGCATTTT
D gene: -
J gene: TRBJ1-5
clone size: -
V gene: TRBV20-1

CDR3 protein: CASSQQGSETQYF
CDR3 DNA: TGTGCCAGCAGCCAGCAGGGATCAGAGACCCAGTACTTC
D gene: -
J gene: TRBJ2-5
clone size: few
V gene: TRBV4-2

CDR3 protein: CATTGAASSTDTQYF
CDR3 DNA: TGTGCCACCACCGGGGCGGCCTCTAGCACAGATACGCAGTATTTT
D gene: -
J gene: TRBJ2-3
clone size: -
V gene: TRBV12-3/TRBV12-4

CDR3 protein: CASSPRYRVGEQYF
CDR3 DNA: TGTGCCAGCAGTCCCCGTTACAGGGTGGGGGAGCAGTACTTC
D gene: -
J gene: TRBJ2-7
clone size: -
V gene: TRBV27

CDR3 protein: CASSSLPGVGTGSPEAFF
CDR3 DNA: TGTGCCAGCAGCTCCCTACCGGGGGTGGGGACAGGGTCCCCTGAAGCTTTCTTT
D gene: TRBD1
J gene: TRBJ1-1
clone size: -
V gene: TRBV7-3

CDR3 protein: CASSLPPRGADSPLHF
CDR3 DNA: TGTGCCAGCAGTTTACCGCCGAGGGGCGCCGATTCACCCCTCCACTTT
D gene: -
J gene: TRBJ1-6
clone size: -
V gene: TRBV27